This passage covers 3 T cell receptor beta chains from one sample sequenced in a study of patients and donors after allogeneic stem cell transplantation. One entry per CDR3 protein, called by TCRdb with MiXCR from the RT-PCR reads. Among some 960,000 distinct CDR3 sequences, approximately 19% were seen once, and the ten largest hold approximately 5.9%. The sample was blood, either unsorted or a sorted T cell fraction (not recorded which). Source of these receptors: a human donor who was either an allogeneic HSCT recipient or a stem cell or donor lymphocyte infusion donor (not recorded which). It is not recorded whose cells these are; they may come from a transplant donor.

The V gene is TRBV5-6, the J gene TRBJ2-2, with D possibly being TRBD2 (5 bases). The CDR3 contains 14 residues. The germline V and J ends were trimmed by 10 bases and 6 bases, with 19 bases remaining between them. Germline CDR1 reads SGHDT; CDR2 reads YYEEEE. This chain's CDR3 is CAARPLDGPGELFF. DNA for the CDR3: TGTGCCGCCCGACCACTAGATGGTCCCGGGGAGCTGTTTTTT.

The chain uses TRBV2 and TRBJ1-1; D not certain. Germline V gene sequence: CDR1 SNHLY, CDR2 FYNNEI. Trimming removed 2 bases at V and 2 bases at J, with 9 bases between. The CDR3 contains 14 residues. In DNA, the CDR3 is TGTGCCAGCAGTGAAAACAGCCTAAACACTGAAGCTTTCTTT. This codes for CASSENSLNTEAFF.

V usage is TRBV12-3 or TRBV12-4 and J usage is TRBJ2-3; TRBD2 agrees at 7 bases. Trimming removed 0 bases from V and 1 base from J; junction bases left unmatched: 4. The CDR3 length is 16 residues. CDR3 protein: CASSLATSRRTDTQYF. The CDR3, as DNA: TGTGCCAGCAGTTTAGCGACTAGCAGACGCACAGATACGCAGTATTTT.